These 27 T cell receptor beta chains were sequenced from one sample in a study of vaccination and CD4 T cells after COVID-19. With the Oncomine TCR Beta short-read assay, DNA from cultured CD4+ T cells was sequenced. TCRdb reprocessed the PCR reads with MiXCR, giving one entry per CDR3 protein. This sample carries some 25,000 distinct CDR3 sequences, approximately 67% of them seen once, and the ten largest clones take less than 25%. Treatment meaning: approximately 9-day PBMC culture with coronavirus spike peptide pools or control peptides (ViraFEST assay). Their antigens remain unidentified. The material sequenced was CD4+ T cells from blood, cultured in vitro, taken after SARS-CoV-2 vaccination. All receptors derive from a human donor who received a COVID-19 vaccine.

V is TRBV7-8 and J is TRBJ1-1; 9 nucleotides align to TRBD1. The CDR3 is 15 residues long. V lost 0 bases to trimming and J lost 7 bases; unmatched junction nucleotides: 6. Germline V gene lookup returns CDR1 SGHVS and CDR2 FQNEAQ. CDR3 DNA: TGTGCCAGCAGCTTAGCGGGACAGGGACGCGGTGAAGCTTTCTTT. Translation gives CASSLAGQGRGEAFF.

The chain joins TRBV14 to TRBJ2-7; 8 nucleotides match TRBD1. The CDR3 extends over 16 amino acids. Germline CDR1 and CDR2: SGHDN and FVKESK. The trim removed 4 bases at V and 1 base at J, leaving 9 bases unmatched. Written as DNA, the CDR3 is TGTGCCAGCAGCCGGGGTCCCGGGACAGGATCCTACGAGCAGTACTTC. Translated, it gives CASSRGPGTGSYEQYF.

The table lists this clonotype with a count of one. The rearrangement joins TRBV24-1 to TRBJ2-7; TRBD1 matches at 7 bases. This CDR3 has 14 amino acids. Germline V gene lookup returns CDR1 KGHDR and CDR2 SFDVKD. J lost 5 bases, V lost 6 bases, and 9 bases had no gene match. CDR3 amino acids: CATSQRQGWDEQYF. DNA for the CDR3: TGTGCCACCAGTCAAAGACAGGGATGGGACGAGCAGTACTTC.

The V gene is TRBV20-1, the J gene TRBJ1-6; D gene unclear. This CDR3 region has 16 residues. Germline lookup yields CDR1 DFQATT and CDR2 SNEGSKA (reference sequence). Trimming took 5 bases from V and 0 from J, leaving 14 bases between them. The CDR3 DNA is TGCAGTGCTCTGGGCGGGCGGAGCTCCTATAATTCACCCCTCCACTTT. Translation: CSALGGRSSYNSPLHF.

The rearrangement links TRBV25-1 to TRBJ1-6, with 8 bases lining up with TRBD1. There are 15 residues in the CDR3. V lost 3 bases to trimming and J lost 7 bases; unmatched junction nucleotides: 5. Germline V CDR1 and CDR2: MGHDK, SYGVNS. CDR3 DNA: TGTGCCAGCAGTGAGGCCAGGGGGCCAAATTCACCCCTCCACTTT. As protein: CASSEARGPNSPLHF.

The V call is TRBV6-5, the J call TRBJ1-2; TRBD1 agrees at 10 bases. CDR1 MNHEY and CDR2 SVGAGI come from the germline V gene. The CDR3 is 16 residues long. V lost 1 base, J lost 8 bases, and 10 bases stayed unmatched. The CDR3 DNA sequence: TGTGCCAGCAGTTACTTAGCAGACAGGGGGCGAGGAGGCTACACCTTC. It translates to CASSYLADRGRGGYTF.

The J gene is TRBJ1-2, the V gene TRBV15, with D perhaps matching TRBD1 (5 bases). The germline V gene encodes CDR1 LNHNV and CDR2 YYDKDF (reference sequence). CDR3 length equals 13 residues. Deletions cut 0 bases from V and 3 bases from J, with 5 bases between. CDR3 protein: CATSREGDYGYTF. The CDR3 DNA sequence: TGTGCCACCAGCAGAGAAGGGGACTATGGCTACACCTTC.

This clonotype was seen a few times. This chain links TRBV20-1 with TRBJ2-7; 10 bases fit TRBD2. With V trimmed by 2 bases and J by 3 bases, 4 bases remained unmatched. The germline V gene has CDR1 DFQATT and CDR2 SNEGSKA (reference sequence). The CDR3 totals 14 residues. The CDR3 loop is CSARPLAGVYEQYF. CDR3 nucleotide sequence: TGCAGTGCTAGACCTCTAGCGGGGGTCTACGAGCAGTACTTC.

The chain uses TRBV7-9 and TRBJ1-2; D is perhaps TRBD1 (5 bases). CDR1 is SEHNR, CDR2 FQNEAQ, per germline (reference sequence). This CDR3 has 15 amino acids. V dropped 5 bases and J dropped 8 bases, with 21 bases sitting between them. The CDR3 is CASSPEAAPGRGYTF. The CDR3 nucleotides read TGTGCCAGCAGCCCCGAAGCCGCCCCGGGACGCGGCTACACCTTC.

The chain links TRBV7-3 to TRBJ1-2; 7 bases align to TRBD1. This CDR3 is 15 amino acids long. V gave up 4 bases and J gave up 3 bases; unmatched junction bases: 8. In germline, CDR1 is SGHTA, CDR2 FQGTGA. The DNA of the CDR3 is TGTGCCAGCAGCTCAGACGGGACAGTAGACTATGGCTACACCTTC. This codes for CASSSDGTVDYGYTF.

The gene calls are TRBV2 and TRBJ2-5; TRBD1 aligns across 7 bases. The germline V gene has CDR1 SNHLY and CDR2 FYNNEI. The CDR3 is made up of 14 amino acids. V dropped 4 bases and J dropped 5; count of bases not matched to a gene: 7. CDR3 bases: TGTGCCAGCAGTGTGGATAGGGGGCCCGAGACCCAGTACTTC. It specifies CASSVDRGPETQYF.

The chain uses TRBV6-1 and TRBJ2-1; the match to TRBD2 covers 9 bases. The CDR3 is 13 residues long. V was clipped by 7 bases and J by 8 bases; unmatched bases: 6. Germline V gene sequence: CDR1 MNHNS, CDR2 SASEGT. CDR3 DNA sequence: TGTGCCAGCAATAGACTAGCGGAGGATGAGCAGTTCTTC. Its translation: CASNRLAEDEQFF.

This clonotype appeared a few times. V usage is TRBV20-1 and J usage is TRBJ2-3; D is ambiguous. V dropped 1 base and J dropped 4 bases, with 9 bases sitting between them. The CDR3 totals 13 residues. Germline V lookup: CDR1 DFQATT, CDR2 SNEGSKA (reference sequence). The CDR3 coding sequence is TGCAGTGCTAGAGGTCTCCGAGCAGATACGCAGTATTTT. It encodes CSARGLRADTQYF.

J is TRBJ2-5 and V is TRBV11-3, with 9 bases identical to TRBD2. V was clipped by 4 bases and J by 5 bases; unmatched bases: 5. The CDR3 length is 14 residues. The V gene's germline CDR1 is SGHNT and CDR2 YENEEA. CDR3 sequence reads: CASSSGTSYETQYF. For the CDR3, the DNA is TGTGCCAGCAGCTCCGGGACTAGCTACGAGACCCAGTACTTC.

The V call is TRBV2, the J call TRBJ2-3; 16 nucleotides match TRBD2. CDR1 is SNHLY and CDR2 is FYNNEI in the germline V gene. This CDR3 contains 18 residues. Germline trimming cut 5 bases from V and 2 bases from J; bases unmatched to any gene: 7. The CDR3 sequence: CASSFGTSGGGSTDTQYF. DNA of the CDR3: TGTGCCAGCAGTTTCGGGACTAGCGGGGGGGGATCCACAGATACGCAGTATTTT. The full variable domain, rest sourced from reference TRBV2 and TRBJ2-3, is EPEVTQTPSHQVTQMGQEVILRCVPISNHLYFYWYRQILGQKVEFLVSFYNNEISEKSEIFDDQFSVERPDGSNFTLKIRSTKLEDSAMYFCASSFGTSGGGSTDTQYFGPGTRLTVL.

The chain uses TRBV7-3 and TRBJ1-3; D perhaps matches TRBD1 (6 bases). The length of the CDR3 is 14 residues. Germline V lookup: CDR1 SGHTA, CDR2 FQGTGA. Trimming cost V 2 bases and J 4 bases, with 9 bases left between them. CDR3 DNA: TGTGCCAGCAGCTTAGGGGGCCCCGGAAACACCATATATTTT. Its translation is CASSLGGPGNTIYF.

This clonotype occurred a few times. The chain carries TRBV20-1 and TRBJ1-1; weak D call: TRBD1 (5 bases). Germline loops: CDR1 DFQATT, CDR2 SNEGSKA (reference sequence). V shed 6 bases and J shed 2 bases, with 19 bases lying between them. The CDR3 contains 15 residues. The CDR3 region has the DNA TGCAGTGCCCTAACTGGAGAGGGGCGAAACACTGAAGCTTTCTTT. This sequence encodes CSALTGEGRNTEAFF.

The chain links TRBV15 to TRBJ2-7; the match to TRBD1 covers 8 bases. Germline V gene sequence: CDR1 LNHNV, CDR2 YYDKDF (reference sequence). V lost 1 base and J lost 6; bases outside the gene matches: 8. The CDR3 runs 15 residues. The CDR3 nucleotides read TGTGCCACCAGCAGAGGTGGGTCAGGGGGCTCCGAGCAGTACTTC. Translation: CATSRGGSGGSEQYF.

This chain uses TRBV20-1 with TRBJ2-5; 8 bases fit TRBD2. From germline, CDR1 is DFQATT and CDR2 SNEGSKA (reference sequence). CDR3 length: 13 residues. V lost 8 bases, J lost 3 bases, and 8 bases stayed unmatched. The CDR3 loop reads CSLPTGGKETQYF. Written as DNA, the CDR3 is TGCAGTCTTCCCACGGGGGGGAAAGAGACCCAGTACTTC.

This sequence joins TRBV5-1 and TRBJ2-1, with 11 bases matching TRBD1. Per the germline V gene, CDR1 is SGHRS and CDR2 is YFSETQ. The V gene end was trimmed by 3 bases and the J gene end by 9 bases; junction bases not matched to a gene: 8. CDR3 length: 15 residues. The CDR3 DNA is TGCGCCAGCAGCTCCGGACAGGGGGCGCAGGGTGAGCAGTTCTTC. This gives the protein CASSSGQGAQGEQFF.

This chain uses TRBV19 with TRBJ1-5, with a weak D call TRBD1 (6 bases). Germline V gives CDR1 LNHDA, CDR2 SQIVND (reference sequence). Deletions cut 5 bases from V and 2 bases from J, with 22 bases between. The CDR3 has 18 amino acids. The CDR3 region is CASSVPQGPGWGNQPQHF. CDR3 in DNA: TGTGCCAGTAGTGTACCTCAGGGGCCAGGATGGGGCAATCAGCCCCAGCATTTT.

V gene TRBV21-1 combines with J gene TRBJ1-1; TRBD1 is taken as the D call from the table, unchecked against the DNA. TRBV21-1 is classified as a pseudogene. The CDR3 covers 15 residues. CDR3 amino acids: CASSKEITLGRGAFF. The CDR3 nucleotides read TGTGCCAGCAGCAAAGAAATAACTCTCGGGCGGGGAGCTTTCTTT.

This CDR3 is CASSNTGESPLHF. In DNA, the CDR3 is TGTGCCAGCAGCAATACAGGGGAATCACCCCTCCACTTT. The chain employs TRBV5-6 and TRBJ1-6; TRBD1 matches at 7 bases. V lost 4 bases and J lost 10; bases outside the gene matches: 5. This CDR3 has 13 amino acids. Germline V gene lookup returns CDR1 SGHDT and CDR2 YYEEEE.

This clonotype has just a few counts. This chain connects TRBV20-1 to TRBJ1-5; 7 nucleotides agree with TRBD1. V was pared by 1 base and J by 7 bases, with 7 bases of the junction left unmatched. The CDR3 has 14 residues. Germline CDR1 is DFQATT and CDR2 is SNEGSKA (reference sequence). In DNA, the CDR3 is TGCAGTGCTAGAGCCCTAACAGGGGAGCAGCCCCAGCATTTT. Translating gives CSARALTGEQPQHF.

As regards this clonotype: One end of the junction is discordant with germline, which a read error may explain. V gene TRBV6-1 combines with J gene TRBJ2-3, with 7 bases identical to TRBD1. From germline, CDR1 is MNHNS and CDR2 SASEGT. The CDR3 spans 15 residues. Here the CDR3 DNA reads TGTGCCAGCCAGACACAGGGGATTAGCACAGATATGCAGTATTTT. It encodes CASQTQGISTDMQYF.

The V and J genes are TRBV20-1 and TRBJ2-7, with 8 bases that match TRBD1. The CDR3 has 16 residues. V shed 6 bases and J 2 bases; nucleotides not matched to a gene: 15. Germline-derived CDR1 and CDR2 are DFQATT and SNEGSKA (reference sequence). The CDR3 bases are TGCAGTGCCGCGATATGGGACAGGAGGGGGACCTACGAGCAGTACTTC. Its translation: CSAAIWDRRGTYEQYF.

V gene TRBV12-3 or TRBV12-4 combines with J gene TRBJ1-2; 7 bases are shared with TRBD1. The V gene end was trimmed by 7 bases and the J gene end by 4 bases; junction bases not matched to a gene: 9. This CDR3 is 14 amino acids long. The CDR3 is CASTGDRAGYGYTF. Written as DNA, the CDR3 is TGTGCCAGCACCGGAGACAGGGCCGGCTATGGCTACACCTTC.